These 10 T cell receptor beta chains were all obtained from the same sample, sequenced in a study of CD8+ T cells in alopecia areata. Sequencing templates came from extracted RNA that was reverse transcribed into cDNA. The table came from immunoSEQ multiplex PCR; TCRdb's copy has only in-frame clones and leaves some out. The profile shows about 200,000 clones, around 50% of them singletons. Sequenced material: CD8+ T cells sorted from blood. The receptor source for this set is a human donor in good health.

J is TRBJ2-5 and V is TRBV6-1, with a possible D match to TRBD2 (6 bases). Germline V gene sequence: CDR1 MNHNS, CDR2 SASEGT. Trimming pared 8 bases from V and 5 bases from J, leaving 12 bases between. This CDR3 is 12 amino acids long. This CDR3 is CASGGSWETQYF. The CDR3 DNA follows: TGTGCCAGCGGGGGGAGCTGGGAGACCCAGTACTTC.

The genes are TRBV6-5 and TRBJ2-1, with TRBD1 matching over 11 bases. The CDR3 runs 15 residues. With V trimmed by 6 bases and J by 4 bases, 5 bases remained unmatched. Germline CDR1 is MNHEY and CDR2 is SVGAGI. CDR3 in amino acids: CASSSGTGGYNEQFF. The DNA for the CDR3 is TGTGCCAGCAGCTCCGGGACAGGGGGGTACAATGAGCAGTTCTTC.

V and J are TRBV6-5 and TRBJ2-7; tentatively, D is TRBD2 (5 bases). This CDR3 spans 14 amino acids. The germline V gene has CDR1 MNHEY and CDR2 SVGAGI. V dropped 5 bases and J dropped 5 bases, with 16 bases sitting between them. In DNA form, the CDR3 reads TGTGCCAGCAGTCGCGGGCCCGACACCCACGAGCAGTACTTC. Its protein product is CASSRGPDTHEQYF.

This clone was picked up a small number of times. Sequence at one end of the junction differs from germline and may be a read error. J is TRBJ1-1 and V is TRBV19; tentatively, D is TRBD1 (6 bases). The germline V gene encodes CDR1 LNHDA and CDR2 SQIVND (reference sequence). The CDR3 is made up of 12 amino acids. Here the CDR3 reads CASRPGGAEAFF. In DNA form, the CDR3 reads TGTGCCAGTCGCCCGGGGGGGGCTGAGGCTTTCTTT.

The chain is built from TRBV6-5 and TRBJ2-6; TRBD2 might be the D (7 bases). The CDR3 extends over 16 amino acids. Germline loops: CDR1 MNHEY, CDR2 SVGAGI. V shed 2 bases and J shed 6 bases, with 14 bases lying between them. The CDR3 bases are TGTGCCAGCAGTTACGTCGGGGGGCCTGTGGCCAACGTCCTGACTTTC. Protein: CASSYVGGPVANVLTF.

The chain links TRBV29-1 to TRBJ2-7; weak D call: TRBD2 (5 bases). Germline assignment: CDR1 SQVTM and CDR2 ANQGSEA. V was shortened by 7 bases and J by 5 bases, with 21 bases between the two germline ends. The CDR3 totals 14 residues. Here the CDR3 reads CSALEAGFGDEQYF. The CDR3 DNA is TGCAGCGCACTGGAGGCAGGATTTGGGGACGAGCAGTACTTC.

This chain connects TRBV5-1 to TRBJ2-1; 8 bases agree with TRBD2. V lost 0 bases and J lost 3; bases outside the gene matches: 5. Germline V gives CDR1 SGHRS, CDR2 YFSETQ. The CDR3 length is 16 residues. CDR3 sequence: CASSLDLAGRYNEQFF. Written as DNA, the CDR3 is TGCGCCAGCAGCTTGGATCTAGCGGGCCGCTACAATGAGCAGTTCTTC.

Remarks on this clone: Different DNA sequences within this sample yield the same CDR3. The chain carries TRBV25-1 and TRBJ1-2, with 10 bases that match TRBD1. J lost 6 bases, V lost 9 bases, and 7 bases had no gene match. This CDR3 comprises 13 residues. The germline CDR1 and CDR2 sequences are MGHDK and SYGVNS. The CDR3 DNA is TGTGCCAGTTCGATCGGGACAGGGGATGGCTACACCTTC. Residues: CASSIGTGDGYTF.

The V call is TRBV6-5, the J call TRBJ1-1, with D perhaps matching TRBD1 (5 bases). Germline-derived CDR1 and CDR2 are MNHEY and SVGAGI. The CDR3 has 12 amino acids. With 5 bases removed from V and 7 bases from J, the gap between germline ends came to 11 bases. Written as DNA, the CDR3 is TGTGCCAGCAGTCCCACGGGGGGTGAAGCTTTCTTT. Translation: CASSPTGGEAFF.

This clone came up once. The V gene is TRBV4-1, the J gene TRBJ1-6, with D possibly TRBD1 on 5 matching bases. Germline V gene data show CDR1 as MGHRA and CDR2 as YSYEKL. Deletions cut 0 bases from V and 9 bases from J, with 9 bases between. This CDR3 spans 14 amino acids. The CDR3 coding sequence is TGCGCCAGCAGCCAAGACAGGGCCCTTTCACCCCTCCACTTT. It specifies CASSQDRALSPLHF.